The 23 T cell receptor beta chains listed next were all sequenced from one sample in a study of blood T cell repertoires in COVID-19. Clones were sequenced by immunoSEQ multiplex PCR, and TCRdb holds only the in-frame ones, with some missing. The profile shows just under 90,000 clones, about 88% of them singletons. Material for sequencing was peripheral blood. Receptors originate from a woman older than 75 with acute or convalescent COVID-19.

The CDR3 loop is CASSRYPGELFF. The CDR3 region has the DNA TGTGCCAGCAGTCGGTATCCCGGGGAGCTGTTTTTT. V usage is TRBV7-3 and J usage is TRBJ2-2; D ambiguous. The CDR3 extends over 12 amino acids. Trimming took 6 bases from V and 6 from J, leaving 8 bases between them. In germline, CDR1 is SGHTA, CDR2 FQGTGA.

The chain uses TRBV2 and TRBJ1-2; D remains unclear. Trimming pared 7 bases from V and 8 bases from J, leaving 11 bases between. The CDR3 is 11 residues long. Germline V gene data show CDR1 as SNHLY and CDR2 as FYNNEI. CDR3 sequence reads: CASTGFDGYTF. The CDR3 DNA is TGTGCCAGCACGGGGTTTGACGGCTACACCTTC.

This chain connects TRBV7-2 to TRBJ1-2, with a weak D call TRBD1 (6 bases). The CDR3 sequence is 13 residues long. The germline gives CDR1 SGHTA, CDR2 FQGNSA. V lost 4 bases and J lost 9, with 15 bases in between. Written as DNA, the CDR3 is TGTGCCAGCAGCTCCCACAGGGCGGGTAGCTACACCTTC. The encoded protein is CASSSHRAGSYTF.

The rearrangement uses TRBV5-1 and TRBJ2-7, with 11 bases that match TRBD2. The CDR3 covers 16 residues. The V gene end was trimmed by 3 bases and the J gene end by 2 bases; junction bases not matched to a gene: 7. Germline assignment: CDR1 SGHRS and CDR2 YFSETQ. The DNA for the CDR3 is TGCGCCAGCAGCTGGAAGGGACTAGCGGAGACCTACGAGCAGTACTTC. Translated, it gives CASSWKGLAETYEQYF. The variable domain in full, with the rest retrieved from reference TRBV5-1 and TRBJ2-7, is KAGVTQTPRYLIKTRGQQVTLSCSPISGHRSVSWYQQTPGQGLQFLFEYFSETQRNKGNFPGRFSGRQFSNSRSEMNVSTLELGDSALYLCASSWKGLAETYEQYFGPGTRLTVT.

The rearrangement links TRBV5-1 to TRBJ1-1; D call uncertain. The V end lost 3 bases, the J end lost 5 bases, and 14 bases lay between the germline ends. The CDR3 extends over 14 amino acids. Germline CDR1 is SGHRS and CDR2 is YFSETQ. The CDR3 nucleotides are TGCGCCAGCAGCTCCCGGACTGGAGAAACTGAAGCTTTCTTT. It encodes CASSSRTGETEAFF.

V usage is TRBV29-1 and J usage is TRBJ2-5; D is possibly TRBD2 (6 bases). Germline V gene sequence: CDR1 SQVTM, CDR2 ANQGSEA. Deletions cut 7 bases from V and 4 bases from J, with 13 bases between. The CDR3 runs to 12 residues. CDR3 residues: CSATGVPETQYF. The CDR3 DNA reads as TGCAGCGCCACGGGGGTCCCAGAGACCCAGTACTTC.

This sequence joins TRBV7-2 and TRBJ1-3; 9 nucleotides agree with TRBD1. J lost 4 bases, V lost 6 bases, and 4 bases had no gene match. The CDR3 extends over 14 amino acids. CDR1 is SGHTA, CDR2 FQGNSA, per germline. In DNA, the CDR3 is TGTGCCAGCAGGACCGGGACAGGGGGAAACACCATATATTTT. Its protein product is CASRTGTGGNTIYF.

About this clone: The junction differs from germline at one of its ends, possibly a read error. This rearrangement joins TRBV6-1 to TRBJ1-1, with D maybe TRBD1 (5 bases). The CDR3 has 14 amino acids. CDR1 and CDR2 (germline): MNHNS, SASEGT. The CDR3 here is CASREGAQVTEAFF. For the CDR3, the DNA is TGTGCCAGCAGGGAAGGGGCTCAGGTTACTGAAGCTTTCTTT.

This chain uses TRBV6-5 with TRBJ1-3; D uncertain. With 7 bases removed from V and 0 bases from J, the gap between germline ends came to 7 bases. From germline, CDR1 is MNHEY and CDR2 SVGAGI. The CDR3 spans 13 residues. CDR3 sequence (DNA): TGTGCCAGCACCATCGGCTCTGGAAACACCATATATTTT. It is translated as CASTIGSGNTIYF.

V gene TRBV11-2 combines with J gene TRBJ2-5, with 8 bases lining up with TRBD1. V lost 3 bases to trimming and J lost 4 bases; unmatched junction nucleotides: 4. The CDR3 contains 14 residues. The germline gives CDR1 SGHAT, CDR2 FQNNGV. In DNA form, the CDR3 reads TGTGCCAGCAGCTTTAATACAGGGGGAGAGACCCAGTACTTC. It yields the protein CASSFNTGGETQYF.

The rearrangement links TRBV28 to TRBJ2-1; TRBD2 matches at 16 bases. The germline gives CDR1 MDHEN, CDR2 SYDVKM. The CDR3 consists of 17 residues. V lost 8 bases and J lost 1; bases outside the gene matches: 5. CDR3 amino acids: CASLGLAGGPSYNEQFF. As DNA, the CDR3 is TGTGCCAGCCTGGGACTAGCGGGAGGGCCTTCCTACAATGAGCAGTTCTTC. The full variable domain, its missing parts supplied by reference TRBV28 and TRBJ2-1, is DVKVTQSSRYLVKRTGEKVFLECVQDMDHENMFWYRQDPGLGLRLIYFSYDVKMKEKGDIPEGYSVSREKKERFSLILESASTNQTSMYLCASLGLAGGPSYNEQFFGPGTRLTVL.

V and J are TRBV9 and TRBJ1-3, with D hard to call. V was cut by 4 bases and J by 0 bases, with 14 bases left in between. The CDR3 length is 16 residues. From germline, CDR1 is SGDLS and CDR2 YYNGEE. CDR3 loop: CASSTTTPSSGNTIYF. As DNA, the CDR3 is TGTGCCAGCAGCACCACGACACCGAGCTCTGGAAACACCATATATTTT.

The chain carries TRBV5-6 and TRBJ2-6; tentatively, D is TRBD2 (6 bases). V dropped 0 bases and J dropped 3 bases, with 10 bases sitting between them. Germline CDR1 reads SGHDT; CDR2 reads YYEEEE. The CDR3 has 16 residues. CDR3 sequence (DNA): TGTGCCAGCAGCTTGGGGAGGGCGGTTGGGGCCAACGTCCTGACTTTC. This gives the protein CASSLGRAVGANVLTF. The whole variable domain, remainder taken from reference TRBV5-6 and TRBJ2-6, is DAGVTQSPTHLIKTRGQQVTLRCSPKSGHDTVSWYQQALGQGPQFIFQYYEEEERQRGNFPDRFSGHQFPNYSSELNVNALLLGDSALYLCASSLGRAVGANVLTFGAGSRLTVL.

J is TRBJ2-1 and V is TRBV5-5; 13 nucleotides line up with TRBD2. V shed 2 bases, J shed 8 bases, and the junction held 4 bases outside the gene matches. The germline V gene encodes CDR1 SGHKS and CDR2 YYEKEE (reference sequence). CDR3 length equals 15 residues. CDR3 sequence: CASSLGLAGVYEQFF. The CDR3 DNA reads as TGTGCCAGCAGCTTAGGACTAGCGGGAGTCTATGAGCAGTTCTTC.

The chain couples TRBV30 to TRBJ1-4, with 7 bases matching TRBD1. The CDR3 sequence is 15 residues long. With 4 bases clipped from V and 3 bases from J, the junction kept 8 bases outside the gene matches. The germline gives CDR1 GTSNPN, CDR2 SVGIG (reference sequence). In DNA, the CDR3 is TGTGCCTGGAACCTCAACAGGGGATCTAATGAAAAACTGTTTTTT. It codes for CAWNLNRGSNEKLFF.

The chain has TRBV7-3 and TRBJ2-5; 13 bases agree with TRBD2. The germline CDR1 and CDR2 sequences are SGHTA and FQGTGA. The CDR3 covers 15 residues. J was trimmed by 4 bases and V by 3 bases; bases with no gene match: 2. In DNA form, the CDR3 reads TGTGCCAGCAGCTTGGGACTAGCGGGAACAGAGACCCAGTACTTC. It yields the protein CASSLGLAGTETQYF.

CDR3 sequence reads: CASRPQGNTEAFF. The CDR3 DNA reads TGTGCCAGCAGACCACAGGGGAACACTGAAGCTTTCTTT. The chain is built from TRBV12-3 or TRBV12-4 and TRBJ1-1, with D possibly being TRBD1 (6 bases). CDR3 size: 13 residues. V was shortened by 6 bases and J by 1 base, with 9 bases between the two germline ends.

The V gene is TRBV19, the J gene TRBJ2-2, with 8 positions matching TRBD2. After removal of 9 bases from V and 2 bases from J, the junction contained 5 bases not matched to a gene. Germline V gives CDR1 LNHDA, CDR2 SQIVND (reference sequence). CDR3 size: 14 residues. The CDR3 DNA reads as TGTGCCAGCCGAGCGGGGGCCAACACCGGGGAGCTGTTTTTT. Its protein product is CASRAGANTGELFF.

This clone has just one count. The rearrangement uses TRBV3-1 (or the pseudogene TRBV3-2) and TRBJ2-7; tentatively, D is TRBD1 (6 bases). The CDR3 extends over 14 amino acids. Trimming removed 4 bases from V and 2 bases from J, with 12 bases in between. Germline lookup yields CDR1 LGHDT and CDR2 YNNKEL (reference sequence). Written as DNA, the CDR3 is TGTGCCAGCAGCCTAGGACAGCCACCCTACGAGCAGTACTTC. Amino acid sequence: CASSLGQPPYEQYF.

The V call is TRBV6-2 or TRBV6-3, the J call TRBJ2-3; 14 bases fit TRBD2. Looked up from germline, CDR1 is MNHEY and CDR2 is SVGEGT. With V trimmed by 3 bases and J by 4 bases, 9 bases remained unmatched. The CDR3 spans 18 residues. The CDR3 region has the DNA TGTGCCAGCAGTTATTCGACGGGACTAGCGGGAGTGTCAGATACGCAGTATTTT. It translates to CASSYSTGLAGVSDTQYF.

This chain connects TRBV7-2 to TRBJ1-1; possibly TRBD1 for D (6 bases). Germline lookup yields CDR1 SGHTA and CDR2 FQGNSA. This CDR3 comprises 13 residues. V lost 4 bases, J lost 3 bases, and 9 bases lay in between. The chain's CDR3 is CASSSQGDTEAFF. CDR3 DNA: TGTGCCAGCAGCTCACAGGGAGACACTGAAGCTTTCTTT.

The chain carries TRBV4-1 and TRBJ2-3; TRBD2 matches at 10 bases. Germline trimming cut 2 bases from V and 0 bases from J; bases unmatched to any gene: 8. Germline V CDR1 and CDR2: MGHRA, YSYEKL. The CDR3 totals 18 residues. CDR3 region: CASSQYSGGAVSTDTQYF. As DNA, the CDR3 is TGCGCCAGCAGCCAATACAGCGGGGGGGCAGTTAGCACAGATACGCAGTATTTT.

This rearrangement joins TRBV19 to TRBJ1-5; 7 bases line up with TRBD1. Trimming removed 7 bases from V and 4 bases from J; junction bases left unmatched: 7. The CDR3 is made up of 14 amino acids. The germline CDR1 and CDR2 sequences are LNHDA and SQIVND (reference sequence). CDR3 sequence: CASNAQGRNQPQHF. The CDR3 nucleotides read TGTGCCAGTAATGCACAGGGGAGAAATCAGCCCCAGCATTTT.